This TCR beta chain is drawn from a study of T-cell reconstitution after alpha-beta-depleted transplantation in children. This clonotype has at least ten counts. Its antigen is currently unknown. Study results and limitations: At around two months after transplant, the alpha-beta T cells were reportedly derived from several hundred expanded clones that came from non-depleted graft cells. At the one-year point after transplant, T-cell counts and TCRbeta diversity were found to come mostly from T cells that had been newly produced.

Unique molecular identifiers were incorporated when the TCRbeta library was constructed. One entry per CDR3 protein results from TCRdb running MiXCR on the PCR reads. This sample has around 240,000 distinct CDR3 sequences, with around 8% found just once. V was trimmed by 5 bases and J by 4 bases, leaving 13 bases between them. CDR1 is MNHNS, CDR2 SASEGT, per germline. CDR3 size: 14 residues. The J gene is TRBJ2-3, the V gene TRBV6-1; D is possibly TRBD1 (5 bases). This sequence originates from a male patient younger than 18 who had a stem cell transplant for acute lymphoblastic leukemia, so the T cells may come from the graft donor. The source material was PBMCs, mostly from graft donor cells, sampled 180 days after TCRalphabeta/CD19-depleted stem cell transplant. The CDR3, as DNA: TGTGCCAGCAGTAAGGGGTTAAGGGCAGATACGCAGTATTTT. Translation: CASSKGLRADTQYF.